The 5 T cell receptor beta chains reported below all come from one sample, sequenced in a study of CD4 T cells in relation to SARS-CoV-2 and coronaviruses. Their target antigens are unknown. Libraries were prepared by immunoSEQ multiplex PCR; TCRdb keeps only in-frame clonotypes and omits some of them. The repertoire includes 15,000 to 25,000 clones, 74% of them detected once, and under 25% sits in the top ten. The unexposed donors gave CD4+ T cells in about 2010-2018, prior to COVID-19. Isolation of CD4+ T cells took place after roughly nine days in culture. Sequences were obtained from CD4+ T cells from PBMCs, cultured in vitro. Every receptor here comes from a human donor in good health.

The chain is built from TRBV4-3 and TRBJ1-4; no reliable D call. The CDR3 covers 15 residues. The V and J ends lost 1 base and 0 bases respectively, with 6 bases between them. Germline V gene data show CDR1 as LGHNA and CDR2 as YSLEER. CDR3 bases: TGCGCCAGCAGCCAAGGGACTTCAACTAATGAAAAACTGTTTTTT. Protein sequence: CASSQGTSTNEKLFF.

In nucleotides, the CDR3 is TGTGCCAGCAGCTCCGGACAGAGTGGGCATAATGAGCAGTTCTTC. It specifies CASSSGQSGHNEQFF. The rearrangement links TRBV7-3 to TRBJ2-1; D perhaps matches TRBD1 (6 bases). Trimming stripped 4 bases from V and 7 bases from J, with 17 bases between. CDR3 length: 15 amino acids. Germline CDR1 SGHTA, CDR2 FQGTGA.

This chain connects TRBV7-8 to TRBJ1-1; TRBD1 aligns across 7 bases. V shed 2 bases and J 4 bases; nucleotides not matched to a gene: 13. This CDR3 is built from 17 residues. Germline-derived CDR1 and CDR2 are SGHVS and FQNEAQ. This chain's CDR3 is CASSLLGGAGGVTEAFF. CDR3 DNA sequence: TGTGCCAGCAGCTTACTAGGGGGCGCCGGGGGTGTCACTGAAGCTTTCTTT.

J is TRBJ1-1 and V is TRBV7-2; D uncertain. The CDR3 is 14 residues long. Germline CDR1 is SGHTA and CDR2 is FQGNSA. Trimming took off 5 bases at V and 3 bases at J, with 13 bases between the two ends. The CDR3 is CASSIPGGHTEAFF. CDR3 nucleotide sequence: TGTGCCAGCAGCATCCCGGGCGGGCACACTGAAGCTTTCTTT.

The CDR3 nucleotides read TGCGCCAGCAGCTTGGGCCCCAGCGGCCGAACTACCTCCTACGAGCAGTACTTC. Translating it yields CASSLGPSGRTTSYEQYF. This chain links TRBV5-1 with TRBJ2-7; a weak D match, TRBD2 (5 bases). This CDR3 contains 18 residues. Looked up from germline, CDR1 is SGHRS and CDR2 is YFSETQ. V was shortened by 0 bases and J by 0 bases, with 19 bases between the two germline ends.